The clone carrying this T cell receptor (beta chain) has a handful of counts. The sample originates from a study of T cells in Graves' hyperthyroidism and ophthalmopathy. The CDR3 loop spans 15 amino acids. The germline CDR1 and CDR2 sequences are KGHDR and SFDVKD. The trim removed 5 bases at V and 6 bases at J, leaving 5 bases unmatched. There were TCR beta CDR3 regions amplified from RNA transcripts. The TCR CDR3 was amplified in a first-round RT-PCR using the HTBI primer set. MiXCR, run by TCRdb on the multiplex PCR reads, gives a single entry per CDR3 protein. The sample holds around 300,000 distinct CDR3 sequences, approximately 18% seen once.

The sample consisted of blood. The sequence was collected from a man between 50 and 59 years old with Graves' ophthalmopathy. The chain is built from TRBV24-1 and TRBJ2-2, with TRBD1 matching 10 bases. The CDR3 loop reads CATSGGTGVSGELFF. The CDR3 nucleotides are TGTGCCACCAGTGGAGGGACAGGGGTTTCCGGGGAGCTGTTTTTT.